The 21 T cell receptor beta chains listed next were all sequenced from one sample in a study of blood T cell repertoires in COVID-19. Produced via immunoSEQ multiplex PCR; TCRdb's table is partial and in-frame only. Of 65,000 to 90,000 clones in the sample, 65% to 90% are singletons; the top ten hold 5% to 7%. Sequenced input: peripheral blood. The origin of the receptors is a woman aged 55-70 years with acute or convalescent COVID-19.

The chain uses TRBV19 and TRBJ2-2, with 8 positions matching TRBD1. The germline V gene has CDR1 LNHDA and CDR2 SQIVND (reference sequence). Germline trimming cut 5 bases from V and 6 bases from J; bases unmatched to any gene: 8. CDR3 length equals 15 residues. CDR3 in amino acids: CASSFGTGVAGELFF. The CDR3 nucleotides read TGTGCCAGTAGTTTCGGGACAGGAGTGGCCGGGGAGCTGTTTTTT.

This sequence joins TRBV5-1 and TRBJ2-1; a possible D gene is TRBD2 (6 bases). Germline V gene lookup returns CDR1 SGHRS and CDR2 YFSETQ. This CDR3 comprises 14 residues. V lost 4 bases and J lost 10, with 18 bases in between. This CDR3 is CASSRRQDGGEQFF. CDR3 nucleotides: TGCGCCAGCAGCCGGCGGCAGGACGGAGGGGAGCAGTTCTTC. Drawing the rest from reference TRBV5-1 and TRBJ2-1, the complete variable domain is KAGVTQTPRYLIKTRGQQVTLSCSPISGHRSVSWYQQTPGQGLQFLFEYFSETQRNKGNFPGRFSGRQFSNSRSEMNVSTLELGDSALYLCASSRRQDGGEQFFGPGTRLTVL.

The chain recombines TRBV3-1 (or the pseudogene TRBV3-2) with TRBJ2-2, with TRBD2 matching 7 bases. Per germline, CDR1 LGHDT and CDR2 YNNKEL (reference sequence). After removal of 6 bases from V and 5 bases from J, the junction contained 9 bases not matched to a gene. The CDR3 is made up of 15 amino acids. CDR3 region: CASRGAGVITGELFF. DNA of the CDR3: TGTGCCAGCAGAGGGGCGGGGGTCATAACCGGGGAGCTGTTTTTT.

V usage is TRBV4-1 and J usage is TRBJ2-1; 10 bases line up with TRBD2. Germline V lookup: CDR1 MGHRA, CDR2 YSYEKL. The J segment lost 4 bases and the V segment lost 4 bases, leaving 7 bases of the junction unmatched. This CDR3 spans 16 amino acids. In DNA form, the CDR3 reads TGCGCCAGCAGCCGAGATCCTAGCGGGGGTTACAATGAGCAGTTCTTC. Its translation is CASSRDPSGGYNEQFF.

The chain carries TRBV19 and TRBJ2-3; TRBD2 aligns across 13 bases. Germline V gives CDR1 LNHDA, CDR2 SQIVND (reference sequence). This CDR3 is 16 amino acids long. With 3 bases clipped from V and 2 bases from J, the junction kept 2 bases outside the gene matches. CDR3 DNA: TGTGCCAGTAGTATGACTAGCGGGGGGTACACAGATACGCAGTATTTT. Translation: CASSMTSGGYTDTQYF.

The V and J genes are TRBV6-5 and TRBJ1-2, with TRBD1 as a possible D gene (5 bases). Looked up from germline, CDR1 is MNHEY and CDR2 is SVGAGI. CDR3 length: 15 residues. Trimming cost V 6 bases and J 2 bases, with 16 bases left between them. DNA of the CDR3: TGTGCCAGCAGACTCGAGAGGCAGGGAAACTATGGCTACACCTTC. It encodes CASRLERQGNYGYTF.

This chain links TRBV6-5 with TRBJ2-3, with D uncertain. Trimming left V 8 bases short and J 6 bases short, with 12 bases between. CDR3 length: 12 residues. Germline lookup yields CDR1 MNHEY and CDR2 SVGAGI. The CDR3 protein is CASSYSVDTQYF. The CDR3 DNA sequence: TGTGCCAGCTCCTACAGTGTCGATACGCAGTATTTT.

The CDR3 DNA sequence: TGCGCCAGCAGCTTGGTTGGCAGCGGAGGTGAAAAACTGTTTTTT. Translation gives CASSLVGSGGEKLFF. This sequence joins TRBV5-1 and TRBJ1-4; D is unclear. The V gene lost 0 bases and the J gene lost 7 bases, with 13 bases spanning the gap. Germline V lookup: CDR1 SGHRS, CDR2 YFSETQ. The CDR3 is 15 residues long.

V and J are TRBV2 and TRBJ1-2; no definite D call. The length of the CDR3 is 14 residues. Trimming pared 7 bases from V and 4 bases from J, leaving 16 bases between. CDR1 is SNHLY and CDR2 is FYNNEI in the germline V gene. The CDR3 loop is CASTRDTLGYGYTF. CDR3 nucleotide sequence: TGTGCCAGCACAAGAGACACGTTGGGCTATGGCTACACCTTC.

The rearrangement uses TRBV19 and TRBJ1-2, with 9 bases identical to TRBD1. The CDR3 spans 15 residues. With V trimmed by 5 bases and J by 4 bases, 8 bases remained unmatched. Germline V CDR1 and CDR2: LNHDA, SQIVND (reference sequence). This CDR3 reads CASSQAGTGTYGYTF. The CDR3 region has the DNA TGTGCCAGTAGTCAAGCCGGGACAGGGACCTATGGCTACACCTTC. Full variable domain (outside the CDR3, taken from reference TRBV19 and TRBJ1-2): DGGITQSPKYLFRKEGQNVTLSCEQNLNHDAMYWYRQDPGQGLRLIYYSQIVNDFQKGDIAEGYSVSREKKESFPLTVTSAQKNPTAFYLCASSQAGTGTYGYTFGSGTRLTVV.

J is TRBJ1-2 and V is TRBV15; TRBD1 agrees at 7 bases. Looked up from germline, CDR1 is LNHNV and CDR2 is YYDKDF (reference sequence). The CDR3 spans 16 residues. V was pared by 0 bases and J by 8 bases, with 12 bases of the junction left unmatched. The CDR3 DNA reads TGTGCCACCAGCAGAGACAGGGGACAGTGGCTCGGAGGCTACACCTTC. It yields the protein CATSRDRGQWLGGYTF.

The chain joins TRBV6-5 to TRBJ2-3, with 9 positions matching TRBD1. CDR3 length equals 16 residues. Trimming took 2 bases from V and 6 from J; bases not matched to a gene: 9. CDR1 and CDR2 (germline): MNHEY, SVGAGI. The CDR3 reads CASSYTGQGLGDTQYF. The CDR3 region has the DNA TGTGCCAGCAGTTACACAGGACAGGGGTTAGGGGATACGCAGTATTTT.

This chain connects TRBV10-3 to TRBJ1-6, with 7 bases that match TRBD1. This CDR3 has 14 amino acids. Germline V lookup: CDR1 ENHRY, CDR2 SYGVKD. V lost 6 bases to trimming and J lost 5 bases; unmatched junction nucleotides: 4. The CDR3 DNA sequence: TGTGCCATCAGCCGGGACAGTAATAATTCACCCCTCCACTTT. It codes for CAISRDSNNSPLHF.

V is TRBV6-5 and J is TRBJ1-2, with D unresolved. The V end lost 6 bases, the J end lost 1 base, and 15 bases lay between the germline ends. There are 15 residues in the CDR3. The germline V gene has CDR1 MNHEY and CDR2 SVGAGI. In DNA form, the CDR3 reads TGTGCCAGCAGCCTCCTAGAGGGTCTTAACTATGGCTACACCTTC. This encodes CASSLLEGLNYGYTF.

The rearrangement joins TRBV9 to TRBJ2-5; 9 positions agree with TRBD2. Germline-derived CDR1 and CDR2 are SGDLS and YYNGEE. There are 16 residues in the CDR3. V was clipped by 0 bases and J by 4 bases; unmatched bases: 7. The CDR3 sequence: CASSVVEAGGRETQYF. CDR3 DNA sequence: TGTGCCAGCAGCGTAGTAGAAGCGGGGGGCCGAGAGACCCAGTACTTC.

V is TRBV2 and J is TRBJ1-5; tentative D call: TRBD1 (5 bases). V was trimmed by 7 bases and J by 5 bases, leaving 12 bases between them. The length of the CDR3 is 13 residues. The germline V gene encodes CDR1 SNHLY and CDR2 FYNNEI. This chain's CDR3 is CASTGGTHQPQHF. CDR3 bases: TGTGCCAGCACTGGGGGGACCCATCAGCCCCAGCATTTT.

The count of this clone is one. The CDR3 region is CATSDSRLRGGKPDTQYF. For the CDR3, the DNA is TGTGCCACCAGTGACTCCCGACTCAGGGGCGGTAAACCAGATACGCAGTATTTT. V usage is TRBV24-1 and J usage is TRBJ2-3; a weak D match, TRBD1 (6 bases). The CDR3 length is 18 residues. V lost 4 bases and J 4 bases, leaving 23 bases between the germline ends. Looked up from germline, CDR1 is KGHDR and CDR2 is SFDVKD.

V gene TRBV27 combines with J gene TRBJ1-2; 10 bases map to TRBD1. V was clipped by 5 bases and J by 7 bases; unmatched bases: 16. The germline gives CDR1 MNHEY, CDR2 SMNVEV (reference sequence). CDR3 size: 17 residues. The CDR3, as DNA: TGTGCCAGCAGTCCCGAACCGGGACAGGGGCTCTTTGGTGGCTACACCTTC. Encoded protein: CASSPEPGQGLFGGYTF.

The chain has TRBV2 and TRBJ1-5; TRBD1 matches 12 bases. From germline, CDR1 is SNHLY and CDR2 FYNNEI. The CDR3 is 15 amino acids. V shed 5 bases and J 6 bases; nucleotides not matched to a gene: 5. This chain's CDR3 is CASSTGTGGIQPQHF. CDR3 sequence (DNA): TGTGCCAGCAGTACGGGGACAGGGGGCATTCAGCCCCAGCATTTT.

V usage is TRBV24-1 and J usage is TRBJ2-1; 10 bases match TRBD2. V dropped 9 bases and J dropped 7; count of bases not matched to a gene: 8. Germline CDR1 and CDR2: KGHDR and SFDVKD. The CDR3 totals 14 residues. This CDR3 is CATASGGAENEQFF. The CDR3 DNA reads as TGTGCCACCGCTAGCGGGGGAGCCGAAAATGAGCAGTTCTTC.

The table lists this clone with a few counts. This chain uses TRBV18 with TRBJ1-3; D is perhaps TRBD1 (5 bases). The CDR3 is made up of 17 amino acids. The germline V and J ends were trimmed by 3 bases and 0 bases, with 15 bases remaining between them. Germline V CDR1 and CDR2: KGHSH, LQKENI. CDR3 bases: TGTGCCAGCTCACCGATAGACAGTACCATCTCTGGAAACACCATATATTTT. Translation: CASSPIDSTISGNTIYF.